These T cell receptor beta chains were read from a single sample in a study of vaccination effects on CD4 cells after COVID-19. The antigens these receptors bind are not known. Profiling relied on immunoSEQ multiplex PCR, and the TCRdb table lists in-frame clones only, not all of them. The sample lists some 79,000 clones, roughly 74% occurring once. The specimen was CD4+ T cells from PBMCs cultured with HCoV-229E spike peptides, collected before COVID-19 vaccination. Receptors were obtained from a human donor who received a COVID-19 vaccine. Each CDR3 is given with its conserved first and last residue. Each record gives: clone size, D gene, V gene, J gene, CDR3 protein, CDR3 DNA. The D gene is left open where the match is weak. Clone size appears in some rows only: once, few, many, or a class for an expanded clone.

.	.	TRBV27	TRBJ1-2	CASSFLSLGTFYGYTF	TGTGCCAGCAGTTTCCTCTCCCTCGGGACATTTTATGGCTACACCTTC
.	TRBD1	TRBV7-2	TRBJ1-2	CASSPHPQQGANYGYTF	TGTGCCAGCAGCCCACACCCCCAACAGGGGGCCAACTATGGCTACACCTTC
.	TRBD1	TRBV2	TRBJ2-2	CASSRQGNTGELFF	TGTGCCAGCAGTCGACAGGGGAACACCGGGGAGCTGTTTTTT
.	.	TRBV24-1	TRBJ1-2	CATLLAELRPNYGYTF	TGTGCCACCCTACTGGCGGAACTCAGACCCAACTATGGCTACACCTTC
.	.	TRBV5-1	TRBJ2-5	CASSWTPRQQETQYF	TGCGCCAGCAGCTGGACACCACGTCAACAAGAGACCCAGTACTTC
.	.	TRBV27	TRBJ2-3	CASSLRRPGERPTDTQYF	TGTGCCAGCAGTTTACGCCGACCCGGAGAGAGACCCACAGATACGCAGTATTTT
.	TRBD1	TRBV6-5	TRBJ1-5	CASSYGRGLGQPQHF	TGTGCCAGCAGTTACGGCAGGGGGCTGGGGCAGCCCCAGCATTTT
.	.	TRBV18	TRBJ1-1	CASSPLTTGNTEAFF	TGTGCCAGCTCACCTTTGACGACAGGGAACACTGAAGCTTTCTTT
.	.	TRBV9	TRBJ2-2	CASSVAGRSAGGELFF	TGTGCCAGCAGCGTAGCAGGGAGGAGCGCGGGCGGGGAGCTGTTTTTT
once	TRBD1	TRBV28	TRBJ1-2	CASTPATGGYYGYTF	TGTGCCAGCACCCCCGCGACAGGGGGCTACTATGGCTACACCTTC
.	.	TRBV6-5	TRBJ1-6	CASSYLADNSPLHF	TGTGCCAGCAGTTACTTGGCCGATAATTCACCCCTCCACTTT